A single sample is the source of the 18 T cell receptor beta chains below, sequenced in a study of blood T cell repertoires in COVID-19. Generated by immunoSEQ multiplex PCR, the TCRdb table keeps only in-frame clones and is missing some. The profile shows 280,000 or so clones, around 89% of them singletons. The sample was peripheral blood. Receptor source: a woman aged 25 to 39 who had recovered from COVID-19.

J is TRBJ1-2 and V is TRBV7-2; D uncertain. The length of the CDR3 is 15 residues. Germline loops: CDR1 SGHTA, CDR2 FQGNSA. V was trimmed by 6 bases and J by 3 bases, leaving 17 bases between them. The CDR3 DNA reads TGTGCCAGCAGATTTAATATACTTTCTGACTATGGCTACACCTTC. It specifies CASRFNILSDYGYTF.

V usage is TRBV30 and J usage is TRBJ1-5; the D is unclear. Germline V gene lookup returns CDR1 GTSNPN and CDR2 SVGIG (reference sequence). This CDR3 region has 14 residues. Trimming took off 2 bases at V and 2 bases at J, with 10 bases between the two ends. The CDR3 DNA is TGTGCCTGGAGTACCGCGATTGGCAATCAGCCCCAGCATTTT. Translation gives CAWSTAIGNQPQHF. Combining the CDR3 with reference TRBV30 and TRBJ1-5 gives the whole variable domain SQTIHQWPATLVQPVGSPLSLECTVEGTSNPNLYWYRQAAGRGLQLLFYSVGIGQISSEVPQNLSASRPQDRQFILSSKKLLLSDSGFYLCAWSTAIGNQPQHFGDGTRLSIL.

This clone was picked up a small number of times. The rearrangement uses TRBV2 and TRBJ1-2; D ambiguous. This CDR3 has 16 amino acids. V lost 0 bases and J lost 3, with 14 bases in between. The germline CDR1 and CDR2 sequences are SNHLY and FYNNEI. The CDR3 DNA follows: TGTGCCAGCAGTGAAGCGCTTCAACTAGGCGACTATGGCTACACCTTC. Its protein product is CASSEALQLGDYGYTF.

This chain joins TRBV4-1 and TRBJ2-1; TRBD1 aligns across 9 bases. Germline CDR1 MGHRA, CDR2 YSYEKL. The V segment lost 1 base and the J segment 10 bases; nucleotides outside the gene matches: 11. CDR3 length: 16 amino acids. In DNA, the CDR3 is TGCGCCAGCAGCCAAGGGGCATGGACAGGGGTTTTGGAGCAGTTCTTC. It encodes CASSQGAWTGVLEQFF.

The chain is built from TRBV12-3 or TRBV12-4 and TRBJ2-7; D gene ambiguous. Trimming left V 3 bases short and J 2 bases short, with 8 bases between. This CDR3 is 13 amino acids long. The CDR3 region has the DNA TGTGCCAGCAGTTTTGGGCAGACCTACGAGCAGTACTTC. Protein sequence: CASSFGQTYEQYF.

The rearrangement uses TRBV2 and TRBJ2-5, with 7 bases aligning to TRBD1. The CDR3 is made up of 15 amino acids. V trimming: 2 bases; J trimming: 1 base; junction bases outside the gene matches: 4. Germline V gives CDR1 SNHLY, CDR2 FYNNEI. The CDR3 coding sequence is TGTGCCAGCAGTGAAATGGGACAGCTCCAAGAGACCCAGTACTTC. It is translated as CASSEMGQLQETQYF.

V is TRBV15 and J is TRBJ1-5, with D perhaps matching TRBD1 (6 bases). V was pared by 5 bases and J by 2 bases, with 7 bases between. Germline CDR1 LNHNV, CDR2 YYDKDF (reference sequence). The CDR3 contains 13 residues. The CDR3 reads CATSHRGNQPQHF. The CDR3 DNA sequence: TGTGCCACCAGCCACAGGGGCAATCAGCCCCAGCATTTT.

The chain links TRBV6-6 to TRBJ2-6; the match to TRBD2 covers 11 bases. The CDR3 totals 17 residues. Germline lookup yields CDR1 MNHNY and CDR2 SVGAGI (reference sequence). V dropped 5 bases and J dropped 0; count of bases not matched to a gene: 3. As DNA, the CDR3 is TGTGCCAGCAGTCTAGCGGGGGGAAACTCTGGGGCCAACGTCCTGACTTTC. Protein product: CASSLAGGNSGANVLTF.

V and J are TRBV2 and TRBJ1-2; D unclear. Germline CDR1 SNHLY, CDR2 FYNNEI. The CDR3 sequence is 11 residues long. V lost 4 bases to trimming and J lost 8 bases, with 8 bases between them. The CDR3 sequence is CASSGLGGYTF. DNA for the CDR3: TGTGCCAGCAGTGGACTCGGGGGCTACACCTTC.

CDR3 loop: CASSRDSSYEQYF. CDR3 bases: TGTGCCAGCAGTAGGGACAGCTCCTACGAGCAGTACTTC. The chain links TRBV28 to TRBJ2-7; 7 bases align to TRBD1. The CDR3 is made up of 13 amino acids. Per the germline V gene, CDR1 is MDHEN and CDR2 is SYDVKM. Losses at the gene ends were 5 bases for V and 0 bases for J; bases not matched to a gene: 1.

This rearrangement joins TRBV6-2 or TRBV6-3 to TRBJ1-5; D gene uncertain. The germline CDR1 and CDR2 sequences are MNHEY and SVGEGT. The CDR3 runs to 13 residues. The germline V and J ends were trimmed by 0 bases and 7 bases, with 7 bases remaining between them. The CDR3 region has the DNA TGTGCCAGCAGTTACTCGAGAGGGCAGCCCCAGCATTTT. It encodes CASSYSRGQPQHF.

The V and J genes are TRBV6-2 or TRBV6-3 and TRBJ2-7; D may be TRBD1 (5 bases). V was clipped by 4 bases and J by 0 bases, with 10 bases between them. This CDR3 has 14 residues. From germline, CDR1 is MNHEY and CDR2 SVGEGT. CDR3 region: CASSFQQGSYEQYF. CDR3 bases: TGTGCCAGCAGTTTCCAGCAGGGCTCCTACGAGCAGTACTTC.

With respect to this clone: The identical CDR3 is also encoded by other nucleotide sequences in the sample. CDR3 nucleotides: TGTGCCACCAGTGATCCAGGGACGGGAGCCTACGAGCAGTACTTC. As protein: CATSDPGTGAYEQYF. The chain combines TRBV24-1 with TRBJ2-7, with D possibly matching TRBD2 (6 bases). CDR1 and CDR2 (germline): KGHDR, SFDVKD. The V end lost 3 bases, the J end lost 2 bases, and 13 bases lay between the germline ends. The CDR3 sequence is 15 residues long.

The chain is built from TRBV3-1 (or the pseudogene TRBV3-2) and TRBJ2-3; 8 nucleotides align to TRBD2. Trimming removed 4 bases from V and 2 bases from J; junction bases left unmatched: 5. Germline V gives CDR1 LGHDT, CDR2 YNNKEL (reference sequence). The CDR3 has 15 residues. CDR3 sequence reads: CASSRRGGPTDTQYF. The CDR3 DNA is TGTGCCAGCAGCCGACGGGGGGGCCCCACAGATACGCAGTATTTT.

The V gene is TRBV9, the J gene TRBJ1-2; 7 bases map to TRBD1. Trimming took 0 bases from V and 7 from J; bases not matched to a gene: 9. Germline CDR1 SGDLS, CDR2 YYNGEE. The CDR3 has 15 amino acids. Here the CDR3 DNA reads TGTGCCAGCAGCGTAGCATTTGGGACAGAGACTGGCTACACCTTC. The encoded protein is CASSVAFGTETGYTF.

This clone has just a few counts. The V and J genes are TRBV19 and TRBJ2-3; 11 nucleotides agree with TRBD2. Germline CDR1 LNHDA, CDR2 SQIVND (reference sequence). With V trimmed by 7 bases and J by 2 bases, 8 bases remained unmatched. CDR3 length equals 16 residues. CDR3 sequence (DNA): TGTGCCAGTACCAAAAGACTAGCGGGGCTCACAGATACGCAGTATTTT. It yields the protein CASTKRLAGLTDTQYF.

The chain's CDR3 is CASSRAGGEPDTQYF. For the CDR3, the DNA is TGTGCCAGCAGTAGGGCAGGAGGAGAACCAGATACGCAGTATTTT. The chain is built from TRBV28 and TRBJ2-3, with TRBD2 as a possible D gene (5 bases). Germline lookup yields CDR1 MDHEN and CDR2 SYDVKM. The CDR3 is made up of 15 amino acids. V lost 5 bases and J 4 bases, leaving 16 bases between the germline ends. Using reference TRBV28 and TRBJ2-3 for the parts outside the CDR3, the full variable domain is DVKVTQSSRYLVKRTGEKVFLECVQDMDHENMFWYRQDPGLGLRLIYFSYDVKMKEKGDIPEGYSVSREKKERFSLILESASTNQTSMYLCASSRAGGEPDTQYFGPGTRLTVL.

The chain recombines TRBV11-3 with TRBJ2-1; 9 bases are shared with TRBD2. This CDR3 has 14 amino acids. Germline CDR1 and CDR2: SGHNT and YENEEA. V lost 5 bases and J lost 4; bases outside the gene matches: 3. The CDR3 spells CASSRGGVYNEQFF. Written as DNA, the CDR3 is TGTGCCAGCAGCCGCGGGGGGGTATACAATGAGCAGTTCTTC.